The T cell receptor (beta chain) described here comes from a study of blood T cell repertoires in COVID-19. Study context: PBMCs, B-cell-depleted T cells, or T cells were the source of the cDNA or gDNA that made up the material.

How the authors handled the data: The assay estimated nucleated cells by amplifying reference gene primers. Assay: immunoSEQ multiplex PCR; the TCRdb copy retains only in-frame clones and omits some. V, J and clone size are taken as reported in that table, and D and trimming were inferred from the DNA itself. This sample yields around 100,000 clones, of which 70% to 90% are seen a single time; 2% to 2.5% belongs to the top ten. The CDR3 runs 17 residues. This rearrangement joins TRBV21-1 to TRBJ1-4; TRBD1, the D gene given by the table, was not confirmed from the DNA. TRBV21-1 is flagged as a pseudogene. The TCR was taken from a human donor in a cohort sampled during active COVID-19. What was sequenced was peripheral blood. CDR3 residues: CASSKAGQGNSGEKLFF. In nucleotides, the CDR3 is TGTGCCAGCAGCAAAGCGGGACAGGGGAATTCTGGGGAAAAACTGTTTTTT.